This is a list of T cell receptor beta chains from one sample in a study of blood T cell repertoires in COVID-19. The method was immunoSEQ multiplex PCR; TCRdb's version includes in-frame clones alone and lacks a portion of them. The table lists about 160,000 clones, around 85% of them singletons, with 3% to 4% in the top ten. Material for sequencing was peripheral blood. Receptors originate from a man between 65 and 85 years old with acute or convalescent COVID-19. CDR3s include the opening cysteine and the closing phenylalanine or tryptophan. A D gene is named only where the DNA matches it firmly. Clone sizes are given selectively: once, few, many, or a class where the clone is expanded.

abundance: once; j_gene: TRBJ2-3; len: 14; v_gene: TRBV27; d_gene: .; CDR3nt: TGTGCCAGCACGAGGGCAGGGGTCGGTGATACGCAGTATTTT; CDR3aa: CASTRAGVGDTQYF
abundance: .; j_gene: TRBJ2-7; len: 13; v_gene: TRBV7-2; d_gene: TRBD1; CDR3nt: TGTGCCAGCAGCTCGGGACAGATCTACGAGCAGTACTTC; CDR3aa: CASSSGQIYEQYF
abundance: .; j_gene: TRBJ2-1; len: 15; v_gene: TRBV30; d_gene: TRBD1; CDR3nt: TGTGCCTGGAGTGTCAGGGACAGGGGGCTTTATGAGCAGTTCTTC; CDR3aa: CAWSVRDRGLYEQFF
abundance: .; j_gene: TRBJ2-7; len: 15; v_gene: TRBV6-2/TRBV6-3; d_gene: TRBD1; CDR3nt: TGTGCCAGCAGTGCACCGGGACAGGGGACCTACGAGCAGTACTTC; CDR3aa: CASSAPGQGTYEQYF
abundance: once; j_gene: TRBJ2-7; len: 15; v_gene: TRBV28; d_gene: TRBD2; CDR3nt: TGTGCCAGCAGTTTAGGCCTTAGCGGGGCCTACGAGCAGTACTTC; CDR3aa: CASSLGLSGAYEQYF
abundance: .; j_gene: TRBJ1-1; len: 12; v_gene: TRBV28; d_gene: .; CDR3nt: TGTGCCAGTACGACAGGAAACACTGAAGCTTTCTTT; CDR3aa: CASTTGNTEAFF
abundance: .; j_gene: TRBJ2-4; len: 19; v_gene: TRBV28; d_gene: TRBD1; CDR3nt: TGTGCCAGCAGTTTGGGGGACAGGGCTGGGTTGGGAGCCAAAAACATTCAGTACTTC; CDR3aa: CASSLGDRAGLGAKNIQYF
abundance: .; j_gene: TRBJ1-1; len: 13; v_gene: TRBV6-5; d_gene: .; CDR3nt: TGTGCCAGCAGCAACATAGACAGGACTGAAGCTTTCTTT; CDR3aa: CASSNIDRTEAFF
abundance: .; j_gene: TRBJ2-1; len: 16; v_gene: TRBV5-1; d_gene: TRBD2; CDR3nt: TGCGCCAGCAGCTACGTTACTAGCGGGAGAGGCAATGAGCAGTTCTTC; CDR3aa: CASSYVTSGRGNEQFF
abundance: .; j_gene: TRBJ1-2; len: 15; v_gene: TRBV6-6; d_gene: .; CDR3nt: TGTGCCAGCACCCTAATAGCCGGAGGGTTTAATGGCTACACCTTC; CDR3aa: CASTLIAGGFNGYTF
abundance: .; j_gene: TRBJ2-7; len: 15; v_gene: TRBV3-1/TRBV3-2; d_gene: TRBD1; CDR3nt: TGTGCCAGCAGCCTTCCGGGACAGGGGGCCTACGAGCAGTACTTC; CDR3aa: CASSLPGQGAYEQYF
abundance: .; j_gene: TRBJ2-7; len: 13; v_gene: TRBV24-1; d_gene: TRBD1; CDR3nt: TGTGCCACCAGTCGACAGGGCTCCTACGAGCAGTACTTC; CDR3aa: CATSRQGSYEQYF
abundance: .; j_gene: TRBJ2-7; len: 14; v_gene: TRBV4-1; d_gene: .; CDR3nt: TGCGCCAGCAGCCAAGTTGGGAGCTCCTACGAGCAGTACTTC; CDR3aa: CASSQVGSSYEQYF
abundance: .; j_gene: TRBJ2-7; len: 17; v_gene: TRBV24-1; d_gene: TRBD2; CDR3nt: TGTGCCACCAGTGATCCTAAGACTAGCGGGAGTCTGTACGAGCAGTACTTC; CDR3aa: CATSDPKTSGSLYEQYF
abundance: .; j_gene: TRBJ2-1; len: 12; v_gene: TRBV7-8; d_gene: .; CDR3nt: TGTGCCAGCAGCCCCCCCCTAAATGAGCAGTTCTTC; CDR3aa: CASSPPLNEQFF
abundance: .; j_gene: TRBJ2-1; len: 13; v_gene: TRBV5-1; d_gene: TRBD1; CDR3nt: TGCGCCAGCAGCCGGGGACAGTACAATGAGCAGTTCTTC; CDR3aa: CASSRGQYNEQFF
abundance: .; j_gene: TRBJ2-5; len: 17; v_gene: TRBV5-4; d_gene: TRBD2; CDR3nt: TGTGCCAGCAGCACTCCGGGACTAGCGGGAGGGGAAGAGACCCAGTACTTC; CDR3aa: CASSTPGLAGGEETQYF
abundance: .; j_gene: TRBJ2-7; len: 13; v_gene: TRBV28; d_gene: .; CDR3nt: TGTGCCAGCAGAGAAACTGCGCACGGCGAGCAGTACTTC; CDR3aa: CASRETAHGEQYF
abundance: .; j_gene: TRBJ2-5; len: 13; v_gene: TRBV19; d_gene: .; CDR3nt: TGTGCCAGTAGTATTCCGGGAACAGAGACCCAGTACTTC; CDR3aa: CASSIPGTETQYF
abundance: few; j_gene: TRBJ1-2; len: 17; v_gene: TRBV5-1; d_gene: TRBD1; CDR3nt: TGCGCCAGCAGCTTGGAAGGGACAGGGGGCAAGGACTATGGCTACACCTTC; CDR3aa: CASSLEGTGGKDYGYTF
abundance: few; j_gene: TRBJ2-2; len: 16; v_gene: TRBV6-2/TRBV6-3; d_gene: .; CDR3nt: TGTGCCAGCAGTGCACACCCTCCACCCAACACCGGGGAGCTGTTTTTT; CDR3aa: CASSAHPPPNTGELFF
abundance: once; j_gene: TRBJ2-5; len: 15; v_gene: TRBV15; d_gene: .; CDR3nt: TGTGCCACCAGCGAATACCGCGACACCGAAGAGACCCAGTACTTC; CDR3aa: CATSEYRDTEETQYF
abundance: .; j_gene: TRBJ1-2; len: 13; v_gene: TRBV7-2; d_gene: TRBD1; CDR3nt: TGTGCCAGCAGCCTCCGGGACAGGGGTGGCTACACCTTC; CDR3aa: CASSLRDRGGYTF
abundance: .; j_gene: TRBJ1-3; len: 14; v_gene: TRBV7-2; d_gene: TRBD1; CDR3nt: TGTGCCAGCAGCGAGACAGGGTCTGGAAACACCATATATTTT; CDR3aa: CASSETGSGNTIYF
abundance: .; j_gene: TRBJ2-3; len: 16; v_gene: TRBV3-1/TRBV3-2; d_gene: TRBD1; CDR3nt: TGTGCCAGCACCAGGGGGTCTACAGGATTCACAGATACGCAGTATTTT; CDR3aa: CASTRGSTGFTDTQYF
abundance: few; j_gene: TRBJ2-3; len: 18; v_gene: TRBV4-1; d_gene: TRBD2; CDR3nt: TGCGCCAGCAGCCAAGATTTTGGGGGGGGGTTCGGCACAGATACGCAGTATTTT; CDR3aa: CASSQDFGGGFGTDTQYF
abundance: .; j_gene: TRBJ2-5; len: 14; v_gene: TRBV3-1/TRBV3-2; d_gene: TRBD1; CDR3nt: TGTGCCAGCAGCCCCTATGACAGGGGAGAGACCCAGTACTTC; CDR3aa: CASSPYDRGETQYF
abundance: .; j_gene: TRBJ1-5; len: 15; v_gene: TRBV7-8; d_gene: .; CDR3nt: TGTGCCAGCAGCTTAGACGGCAGGGGCCAACAGCCCCAGCATTTT; CDR3aa: CASSLDGRGQQPQHF
abundance: .; j_gene: TRBJ2-5; len: 15; v_gene: TRBV7-2; d_gene: .; CDR3nt: TGTGCCAGCAGCTTAGTTGCGGGGTACCAAGAGACCCAGTACTTC; CDR3aa: CASSLVAGYQETQYF
abundance: .; j_gene: TRBJ2-5; len: 13; v_gene: TRBV5-4; d_gene: .; CDR3nt: TGTGCCAGCAGCCCCAGGGGCGAGGAGACCCAGTACTTC; CDR3aa: CASSPRGEETQYF
abundance: once; j_gene: TRBJ2-1; len: 13; v_gene: TRBV3-1/TRBV3-2; d_gene: .; CDR3nt: TGTGCCAGCAGCGCCCCCCCCGCGAGAGAGCAGTTCTTC; CDR3aa: CASSAPPAREQFF
abundance: .; j_gene: TRBJ2-2; len: 17; v_gene: TRBV5-1; d_gene: TRBD1; CDR3nt: TGCGCCAGCAGCTGGGATTCAAGGGGGCGAGGCACCGGGGAGCTGTTTTTT; CDR3aa: CASSWDSRGRGTGELFF
abundance: .; j_gene: TRBJ1-1; len: 13; v_gene: TRBV24-1; d_gene: .; CDR3nt: TGTGCCACGTCTAACGAGCTTGGCACTGAAGCTTTCTTT; CDR3aa: CATSNELGTEAFF
abundance: .; j_gene: TRBJ2-1; len: 15; v_gene: TRBV7-3; d_gene: .; CDR3nt: TGTGCCAGCAGCTTAGTCCGGGGGGCCGACAATGAGCAGTTCTTC; CDR3aa: CASSLVRGADNEQFF
abundance: .; j_gene: TRBJ1-6; len: 14; v_gene: TRBV19; d_gene: .; CDR3nt: TGTGCCAGTAGTACGACAGGACGGGGATCACCCCTCCACTTT; CDR3aa: CASSTTGRGSPLHF
abundance: .; j_gene: TRBJ2-3; len: 15; v_gene: TRBV29-1; d_gene: .; CDR3nt: TGCAGCGTTGAAGTTGCCGGGGGAAACACAGATACGCAGTATTTT; CDR3aa: CSVEVAGGNTDTQYF
abundance: .; j_gene: TRBJ2-6; len: 16; v_gene: TRBV24-1; d_gene: .; CDR3nt: TGTGCCACCAGTGATTTCGGGGGCTCTGGGGCCAACGTCCTGACTTTC; CDR3aa: CATSDFGGSGANVLTF
abundance: .; j_gene: TRBJ2-3; len: 17; v_gene: TRBV3-1/TRBV3-2; d_gene: TRBD2; CDR3nt: TGTGCCAGCAGCCAAGATCGGACGGGAGGGCCAGGAGATACGCAGTATTTT; CDR3aa: CASSQDRTGGPGDTQYF
abundance: .; j_gene: TRBJ2-7; len: 15; v_gene: TRBV15; d_gene: TRBD2; CDR3nt: TGTGCCACCAGTTTTGAGGCTAGCGGGAGCGGGGAGCAGTACTTC; CDR3aa: CATSFEASGSGEQYF
abundance: .; j_gene: TRBJ2-1; len: 13; v_gene: TRBV27; d_gene: .; CDR3nt: TGTGCCAGCGTTGGGGCAGGGGACAATGAGCAGTTCTTC; CDR3aa: CASVGAGDNEQFF
abundance: once; j_gene: TRBJ1-1; len: 14; v_gene: TRBV7-9; d_gene: TRBD1; CDR3nt: TGTGCCAGCAGCTCAGGGGGCCCGAACACTGAAGCTTTCTTT; CDR3aa: CASSSGGPNTEAFF
abundance: .; j_gene: TRBJ2-3; len: 14; v_gene: TRBV2; d_gene: .; CDR3nt: TGTGCCAGCTTCCAGGGGCTTAACACAGATACGCAGTATTTT; CDR3aa: CASFQGLNTDTQYF
abundance: many; j_gene: TRBJ2-3; len: 11; v_gene: TRBV24-1; d_gene: .; CDR3nt: TGTGCCACCAAATCAGCAGATACGCAGTATTTT; CDR3aa: CATKSADTQYF
abundance: .; j_gene: TRBJ1-2; len: 17; v_gene: TRBV28; d_gene: TRBD1; CDR3nt: TGTGCCAGCAGTTTTCGGACAGGGAGGGGTGAAGCGAATGGCTACACCTTC; CDR3aa: CASSFRTGRGEANGYTF
abundance: few; j_gene: TRBJ2-7; len: 18; v_gene: TRBV3-1/TRBV3-2; d_gene: TRBD2; CDR3nt: TGTGCCAGCAGCCAAGTTCTCTATCCGCTAGCGGAGTCCCACGAGCAGTACTTC; CDR3aa: CASSQVLYPLAESHEQYF
abundance: once; j_gene: TRBJ1-2; len: 17; v_gene: TRBV28; d_gene: .; CDR3nt: TGTGCCAGCAGTTTGGGCCTTGGGGGGGCTGGGTACTATGGCTACACCTTC; CDR3aa: CASSLGLGGAGYYGYTF
abundance: .; j_gene: TRBJ1-1; len: 13; v_gene: TRBV5-1; d_gene: TRBD1; CDR3nt: TGCGCCAGCAGCCCTCAGGGGGTGGGTGAAGCTTTCTTT; CDR3aa: CASSPQGVGEAFF
abundance: .; j_gene: TRBJ2-7; len: 12; v_gene: TRBV2; d_gene: .; CDR3nt: TGTGCCAGCGCGTTGTGGGGGGACGAGCAGTACTTC; CDR3aa: CASALWGDEQYF
abundance: .; j_gene: TRBJ2-1; len: 14; v_gene: TRBV9; d_gene: TRBD1; CDR3nt: TGTGCCAGCAGCGTAGGCGGACAGGGCAATGAGCAGTTCTTC; CDR3aa: CASSVGGQGNEQFF
abundance: few; j_gene: TRBJ2-3; len: 15; v_gene: TRBV5-5; d_gene: TRBD2; CDR3nt: TGTGCCAGCAGCTTAAGACTAGCGGGCACAGATACGCAGTATTTT; CDR3aa: CASSLRLAGTDTQYF
abundance: .; j_gene: TRBJ1-4; len: 14; v_gene: TRBV5-1; d_gene: .; CDR3nt: TGCGCCAGCTGCGTCCAGGGGCCTAATGAAAAACTGTTTTTT; CDR3aa: CASCVQGPNEKLFF
abundance: .; j_gene: TRBJ2-3; len: 17; v_gene: TRBV27; d_gene: TRBD2; CDR3nt: TGTGCCAGCAGCAGTTTACTTGGCGGGAGGAGATCAGATACGCAGTATTTT; CDR3aa: CASSSLLGGRRSDTQYF
abundance: .; j_gene: TRBJ2-7; len: 15; v_gene: TRBV30; d_gene: TRBD2; CDR3nt: TGTGCCTGGACCGACCATCTAGCGGGAGTCGTCGAGCAGTACTTC; CDR3aa: CAWTDHLAGVVEQYF
abundance: .; j_gene: TRBJ2-3; len: 16; v_gene: TRBV7-8; d_gene: TRBD2; CDR3nt: TGTGCCAGCAGCCCCGGGACTAGCGGGAGATCAGATACGCAGTATTTT; CDR3aa: CASSPGTSGRSDTQYF